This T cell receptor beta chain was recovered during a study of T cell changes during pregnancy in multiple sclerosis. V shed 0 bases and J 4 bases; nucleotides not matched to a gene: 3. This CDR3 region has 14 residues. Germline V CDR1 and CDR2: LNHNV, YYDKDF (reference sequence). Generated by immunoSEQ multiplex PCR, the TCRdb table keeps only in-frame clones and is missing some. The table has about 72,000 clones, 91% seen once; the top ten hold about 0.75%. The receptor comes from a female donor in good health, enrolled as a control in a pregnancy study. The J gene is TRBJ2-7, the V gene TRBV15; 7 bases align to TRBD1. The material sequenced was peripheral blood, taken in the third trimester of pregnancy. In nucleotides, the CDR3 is TGTGCCACCAGCAGAGATAGGGGGCTATACGAGCAGTACTTC. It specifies CATSRDRGLYEQYF.